This T cell receptor (beta chain) was profiled in a study of T-cell memory formation after mild COVID-19. Study-level background: For the most part, TCR clusters were specific to one donor. Findings and caveats of the study: CD4/CD8 balance held among clones contracting day 15 to 85, and later expanders leaned CD4+. Most CD4+ clones that shrank were in CM and EM, while CD8+ ones turned up in EMRA.

Libraries for TCRalpha and TCRbeta carried sample barcodes and unique molecular identifiers via 5'RACE. TCRdb fed the 5' RACE reads into MiXCR, producing one record per CDR3 protein. The sample has hundreds of thousands of distinct CDR3 sequences, less than 25% seen once. About this clonotype: The target antigen is unknown.

The sample consisted of PBMCs or a T cell subset sorted from them (not recorded which). This TCR derives from an adult woman who had mild COVID-19 (a few samples of this study predate the infection). Cell type and time point are not known.

CDR3 amino acids: CASSSRRVQIRGTDTQYF. The CDR3 nucleotides are TGTGCCAGCAGCTCGCGGCGGGTACAGATCAGAGGCACAGATACGCAGTATTTT. The chain uses TRBV7-9 and TRBJ2-3; maybe TRBD2 (5 bases). Between the trimmed V and J ends, which lost 4 bases and 1 base, there was a span of 21 bases. Per germline, CDR1 SEHNR and CDR2 FQNEAQ (reference sequence). CDR3 length equals 18 residues.